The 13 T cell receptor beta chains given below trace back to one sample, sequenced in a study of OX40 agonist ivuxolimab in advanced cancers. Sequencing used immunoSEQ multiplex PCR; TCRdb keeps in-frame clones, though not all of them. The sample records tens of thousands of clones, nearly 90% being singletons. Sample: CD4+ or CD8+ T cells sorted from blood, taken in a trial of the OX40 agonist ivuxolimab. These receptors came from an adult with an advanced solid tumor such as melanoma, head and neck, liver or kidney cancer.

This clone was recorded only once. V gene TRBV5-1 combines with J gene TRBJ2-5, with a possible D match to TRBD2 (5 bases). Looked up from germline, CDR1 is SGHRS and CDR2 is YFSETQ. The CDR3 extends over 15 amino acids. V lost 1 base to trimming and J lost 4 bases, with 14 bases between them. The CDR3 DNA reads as TGCGCCAGCAGCTTGTCATCGGGGTTGGGAGAGACCCAGTACTTC. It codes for CASSLSSGLGETQYF. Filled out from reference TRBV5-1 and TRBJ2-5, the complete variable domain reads KAGVTQTPRYLIKTRGQQVTLSCSPISGHRSVSWYQQTPGQGLQFLFEYFSETQRNKGNFPGRFSGRQFSNSRSEMNVSTLELGDSALYLCASSLSSGLGETQYFGPGTRLLVL.

The CDR3: CASSGTGTPLTNEKLFF. The CDR3 coding sequence is TGCGCCAGCAGCGGGACAGGAACACCATTAACTAATGAAAAACTGTTTTTT. The chain joins TRBV23-1 to TRBJ1-4, with 8 bases lining up with TRBD1. TRBV23-1 is marked as an open reading frame, function uncertain. The CDR3 sequence is 17 residues long. The V segment lost 6 bases and the J segment 1 base; nucleotides outside the gene matches: 10.

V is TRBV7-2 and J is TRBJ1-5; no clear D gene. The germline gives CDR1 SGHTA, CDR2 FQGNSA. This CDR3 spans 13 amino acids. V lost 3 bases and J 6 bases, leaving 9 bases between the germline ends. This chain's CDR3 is CASSFFSAQPQHF. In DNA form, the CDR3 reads TGTGCCAGCAGCTTTTTTTCCGCTCAGCCCCAGCATTTT.

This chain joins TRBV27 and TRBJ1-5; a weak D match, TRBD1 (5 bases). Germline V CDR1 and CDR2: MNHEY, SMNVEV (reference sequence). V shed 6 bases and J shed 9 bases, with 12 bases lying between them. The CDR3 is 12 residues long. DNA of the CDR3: TGTGCCAGCAGATCCCCAGGGAGGCCCCAGCATTTT. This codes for CASRSPGRPQHF.

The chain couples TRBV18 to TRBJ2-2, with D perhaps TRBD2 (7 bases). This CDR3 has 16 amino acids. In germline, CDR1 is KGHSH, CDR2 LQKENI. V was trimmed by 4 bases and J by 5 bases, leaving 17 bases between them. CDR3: CASSRTSEGGTGELFF. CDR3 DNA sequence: TGTGCCAGCTCACGAACGTCGGAGGGGGGGACCGGGGAGCTGTTTTTT.

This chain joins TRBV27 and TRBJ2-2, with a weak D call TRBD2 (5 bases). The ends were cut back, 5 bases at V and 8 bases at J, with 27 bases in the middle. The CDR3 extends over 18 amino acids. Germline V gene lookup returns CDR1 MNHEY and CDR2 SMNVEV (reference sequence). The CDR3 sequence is CASSQKIKHPGLEGELFF. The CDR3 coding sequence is TGTGCCAGCAGTCAAAAGATTAAGCATCCGGGATTGGAGGGGGAGCTGTTTTTT.

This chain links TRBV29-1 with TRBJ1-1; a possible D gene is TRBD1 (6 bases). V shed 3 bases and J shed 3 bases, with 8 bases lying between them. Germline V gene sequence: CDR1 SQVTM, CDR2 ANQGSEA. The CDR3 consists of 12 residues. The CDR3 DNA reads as TGCAGCGTTGAGGGGGGCCACACTGAAGCTTTCTTT. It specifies CSVEGGHTEAFF.

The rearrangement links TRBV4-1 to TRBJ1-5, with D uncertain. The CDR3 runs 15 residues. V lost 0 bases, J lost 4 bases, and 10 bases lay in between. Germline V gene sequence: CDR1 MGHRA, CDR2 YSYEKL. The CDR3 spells CASSQDRGSNQPQHF. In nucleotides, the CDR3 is TGCGCCAGCAGCCAAGATCGGGGTTCGAATCAGCCCCAGCATTTT.

CDR3 sequence reads: CASSYPIHNEQFF. In DNA form, the CDR3 reads TGTGCCAGCAGCTACCCAATCCACAATGAGCAGTTCTTC. The rearrangement uses TRBV11-2 and TRBJ2-1; D unclear. The ends were cut back, 4 bases at V and 5 bases at J, with 9 bases in the middle. Germline-derived CDR1 and CDR2 are SGHAT and FQNNGV. This CDR3 contains 13 residues.

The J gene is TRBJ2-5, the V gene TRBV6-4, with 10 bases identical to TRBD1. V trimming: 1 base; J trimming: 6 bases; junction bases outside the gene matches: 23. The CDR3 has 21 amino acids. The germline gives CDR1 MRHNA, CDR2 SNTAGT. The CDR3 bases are TGTGCCAGCAGTGACTTTTACCTTTACCTCCGGGACAGGGGAAAACCCCAGACCCAGTACTTC. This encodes CASSDFYLYLRDRGKPQTQYF.

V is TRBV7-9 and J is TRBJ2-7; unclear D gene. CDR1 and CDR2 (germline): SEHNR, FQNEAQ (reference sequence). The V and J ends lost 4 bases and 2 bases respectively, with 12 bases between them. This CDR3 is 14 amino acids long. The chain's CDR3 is CASSSSLGPYEQYF. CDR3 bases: TGTGCCAGCAGCTCAAGCCTAGGCCCCTACGAGCAGTACTTC.

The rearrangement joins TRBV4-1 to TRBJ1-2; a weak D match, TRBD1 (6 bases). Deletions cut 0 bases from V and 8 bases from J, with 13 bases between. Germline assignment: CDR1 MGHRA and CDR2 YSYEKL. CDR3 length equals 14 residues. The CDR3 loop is CASSQEEGGGGYTF. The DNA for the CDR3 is TGCGCCAGCAGCCAAGAGGAAGGGGGTGGCGGCTACACCTTC.

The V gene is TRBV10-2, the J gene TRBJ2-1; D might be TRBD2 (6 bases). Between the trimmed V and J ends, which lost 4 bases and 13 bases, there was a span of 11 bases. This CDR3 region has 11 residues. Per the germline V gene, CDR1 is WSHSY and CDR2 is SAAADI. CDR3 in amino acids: CASSGPSAQFF. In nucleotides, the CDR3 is TGCGCCAGCAGTGGGCCTAGCGCACAGTTCTTC.